This note documents a single TCR beta chain sequence. What it binds is unknown. As for treatment: oral pan-JAK inhibitor, 5-10 mg twice daily. Researchers took lesional scalp punch biopsies and peripheral blood from people who were alopecia areata patients. CDR1 is SGHTA and CDR2 is FQGTGA in the germline V gene. The CDR3 has 14 amino acids. V gave up 5 bases and J gave up 3 bases, with 11 bases separating them. The record originates from a study of CD8+ T cells in alopecia areata. For the study at large: Severity was scored as percentage of affected scalp area in treated patients. Study-wide points: Tofacitinib significantly brought down scalp clonality and expanded CD8+ clones among top 100. Many of the expanded lesional clones endured in scalp and blood while on tofacitinib.

Investigators isolated RNA and reverse transcribed it into cDNA to act as the sequencing template. TCRdb's table, derived via immunoSEQ multiplex PCR, lists solely in-frame clones and lacks some. The sample shows over 250,000 clones, 60% of them seen only once. This TCR came from a human donor with alopecia areata. The chain is built from TRBV7-3 and TRBJ2-1, with D perhaps matching TRBD2 (5 bases). Material: CD4+ T cells sorted from blood, obtained at week 52, from a patient treated with tofacitinib. CDR3: CASSTNRGYNEQFF. The CDR3 DNA sequence: TGTGCCAGCAGCACGAACCGGGGCTACAATGAGCAGTTCTTC.